This T cell receptor beta chain appears in the sequencing data of a study of T cells after yellow fever vaccination. At least ten counts were recorded for this clonotype. Its antigen is not known. The study made its TCR cDNA through 5'RACE template switching. That step introduced a universal primer site along with UMIs. MiXCR, applied by TCRdb to the 5' RACE reads, yields one record per CDR3 protein. The table records about 300,000 distinct CDR3 sequences, around 10% of them present only once. CDR1 is SEHNR and CDR2 is FQNEAQ in the germline V gene (reference sequence). V lost 5 bases, J lost 4 bases, and 10 bases stayed unmatched. The CDR3 spans 15 residues. Findings of the study overall: One caveat is that FACS-sorted repertoires could contain abundant clonotypes contaminating from the bulk population. Boosting was followed by the reappearance of most primary-vaccination clones (around 96% CD4, 88% CD8).

The chain uses TRBV7-9 and TRBJ2-5; 7 bases match TRBD2. The receptor was isolated from a man aged 18-30 years who received the YFV17D yellow fever vaccine. The sequencing here drew on CD4+ T cells sorted from PBMCs, taken 5 days after the yellow fever booster vaccination. The CDR3 loop reads CASSIGGGGGETQYF. CDR3 DNA: TGTGCCAGCAGCATTGGCGGCGGGGGAGGAGAGACCCAGTACTTC.